One T cell receptor beta chain is described in this entry. This sample stems from a study of blood T cell repertoires in COVID-19. In the study overall: Acute-phase and convalescent COVID-19 samples originated in the United States, Italy and Spain. From T cells, B-cell-depleted T cells, or PBMCs came the material, which was cDNA or gDNA.

The germline V gene has CDR1 SGHTA and CDR2 FQGNSA. The CDR3 runs to 17 residues. Trimming cost V 1 base and J 7 bases; bases outside gene matches: 11. Authors' analysis steps: By means of reference gene primer amplification, nucleated cell counts were estimated. Sequencing was performed with immunoSEQ multiplex PCR; in TCRdb, only in-frame clones are kept and a portion is missing. D and trimming come from the DNA, and the V and J calls and clone size come from that table. The sample includes roughly 290,000 clones, approximately 84% seen only once; the top ten take 15% to 19%. Patients from Seattle were sampled longitudinally, starting during active infection.

The receptor was derived from a person aged 65 to 85 with COVID-19, enrolled during active disease. Input material: peripheral blood. This chain connects TRBV7-2 to TRBJ2-2; 8 nucleotides align to TRBD2. CDR3 nucleotides: TGTGCCAGCAGCTTAGGTCTGCGGGGGGCCTTGGGCGGGGAGCTGTTTTTT. Protein sequence: CASSLGLRGALGGELFF.